This T cell receptor (beta chain) was sequenced during a study of T-cell memory formation after mild COVID-19. Broader study findings: Mostly located in CM and EM were contracting CD4+ clones, with contracting CD8+ clones located in EMRA. There were some responding clones in pre-infection memory, which suggested that cross-reactive memory had joined.

Only a few counts were recorded for this clonotype. Antigen: not known. TCRdb independently ran MiXCR on the 5' RACE reads; one entry per CDR3 protein. Of over 350,000 distinct CDR3 sequences in the sample, roughly 15% were seen once. This CDR3 contains 16 residues. The germline CDR1 and CDR2 sequences are SGDLS and YYNGEE. V was pared by 4 bases and J by 0 bases, with 17 bases between. The TCR was taken from a man younger than 35 who had mild COVID-19 (a few samples of this study predate the infection). Cell type and time point are not known. Sequencing input: PBMCs or a T cell subset sorted from them (not recorded which). This rearrangement joins TRBV9 to TRBJ2-7; possible D gene TRBD1, 6 bases. CDR3 region: CASSQHTGTSSYEQYV. DNA of the CDR3: TGTGCCAGCAGCCAACACACAGGGACAAGCTCCTACGAGCAGTACGTC.